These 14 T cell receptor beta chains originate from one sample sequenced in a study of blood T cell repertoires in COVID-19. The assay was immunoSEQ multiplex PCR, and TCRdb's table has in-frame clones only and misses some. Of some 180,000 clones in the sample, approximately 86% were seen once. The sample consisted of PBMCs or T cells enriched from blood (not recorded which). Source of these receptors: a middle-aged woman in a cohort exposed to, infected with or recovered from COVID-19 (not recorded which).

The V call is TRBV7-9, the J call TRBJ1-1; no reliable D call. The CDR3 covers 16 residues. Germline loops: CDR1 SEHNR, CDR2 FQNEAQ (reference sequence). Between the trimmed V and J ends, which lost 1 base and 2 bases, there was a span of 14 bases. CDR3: CASSLDRGDTNTEAFF. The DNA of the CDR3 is TGTGCCAGCAGCTTAGACCGGGGAGATACAAACACTGAAGCTTTCTTT.

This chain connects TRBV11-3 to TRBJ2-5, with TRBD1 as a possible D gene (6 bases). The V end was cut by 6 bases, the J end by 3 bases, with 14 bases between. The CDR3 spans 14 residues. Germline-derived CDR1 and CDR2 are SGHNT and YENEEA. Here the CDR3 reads CASRYREAKETQYF. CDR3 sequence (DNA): TGTGCCAGCAGATACAGGGAAGCTAAAGAGACCCAGTACTTC.

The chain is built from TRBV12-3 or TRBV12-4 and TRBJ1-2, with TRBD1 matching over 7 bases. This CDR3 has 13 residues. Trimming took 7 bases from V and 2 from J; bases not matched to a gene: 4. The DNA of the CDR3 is TGTGCCAGCATCCTACAGGGGAACTATGGCTACACCTTC. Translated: CASILQGNYGYTF.

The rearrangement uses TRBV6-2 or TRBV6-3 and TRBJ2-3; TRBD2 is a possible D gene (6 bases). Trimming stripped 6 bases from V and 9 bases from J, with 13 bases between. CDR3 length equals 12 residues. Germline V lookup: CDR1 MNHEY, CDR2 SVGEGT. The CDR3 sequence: CASSLGRDTQYF. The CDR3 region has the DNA TGTGCCAGCAGCCTTGGGCGGGACACGCAGTATTTT.

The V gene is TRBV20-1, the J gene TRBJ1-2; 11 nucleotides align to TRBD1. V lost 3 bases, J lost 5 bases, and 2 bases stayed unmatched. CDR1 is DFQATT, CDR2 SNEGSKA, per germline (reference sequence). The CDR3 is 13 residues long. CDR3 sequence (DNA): TGCAGTGCTAGTGGACAGGGGGCGTATGGCTACACCTTC. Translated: CSASGQGAYGYTF.

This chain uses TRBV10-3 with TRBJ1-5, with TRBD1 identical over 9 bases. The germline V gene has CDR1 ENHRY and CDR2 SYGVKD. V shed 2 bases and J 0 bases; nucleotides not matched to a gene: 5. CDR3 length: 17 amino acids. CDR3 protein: CAISEPGTGYSNQPQHF. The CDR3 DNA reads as TGTGCCATCAGTGAGCCGGGGACAGGGTATAGCAATCAGCCCCAGCATTTT.

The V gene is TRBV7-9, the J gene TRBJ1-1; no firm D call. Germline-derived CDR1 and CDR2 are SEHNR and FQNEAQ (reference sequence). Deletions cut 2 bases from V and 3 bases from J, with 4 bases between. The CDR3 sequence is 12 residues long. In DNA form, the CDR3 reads TGTGCCAGCAGCTTATCGGACACTGAAGCTTTCTTT. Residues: CASSLSDTEAFF.

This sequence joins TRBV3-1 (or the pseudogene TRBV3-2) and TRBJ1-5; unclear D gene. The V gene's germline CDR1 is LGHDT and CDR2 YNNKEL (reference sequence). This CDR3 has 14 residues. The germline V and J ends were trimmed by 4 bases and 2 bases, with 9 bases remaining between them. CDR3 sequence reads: CASSPELGNQPQHF. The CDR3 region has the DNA TGTGCCAGCAGCCCTGAGTTAGGCAATCAGCCCCAGCATTTT.

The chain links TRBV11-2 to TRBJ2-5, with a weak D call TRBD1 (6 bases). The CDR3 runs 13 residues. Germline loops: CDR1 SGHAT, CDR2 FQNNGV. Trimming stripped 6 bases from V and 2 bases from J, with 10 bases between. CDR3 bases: TGTGCCAGCAGTCAGGGGATTCAAGAGACCCAGTACTTC. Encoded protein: CASSQGIQETQYF.

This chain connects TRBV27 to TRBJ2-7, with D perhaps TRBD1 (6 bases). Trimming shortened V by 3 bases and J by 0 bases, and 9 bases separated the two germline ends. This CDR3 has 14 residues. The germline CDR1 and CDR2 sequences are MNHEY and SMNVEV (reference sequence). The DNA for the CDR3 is TGTGCCAGCAGTTTTAAGGACAGCTCCTACGAGCAGTACTTC. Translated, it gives CASSFKDSSYEQYF.

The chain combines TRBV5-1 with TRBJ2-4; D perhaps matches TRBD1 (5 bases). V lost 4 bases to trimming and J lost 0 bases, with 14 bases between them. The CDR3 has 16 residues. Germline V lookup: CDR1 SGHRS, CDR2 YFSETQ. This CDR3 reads CASSPLTELAKNIQYF. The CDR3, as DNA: TGCGCCAGCAGCCCCCTGACAGAACTAGCCAAAAACATTCAGTACTTC.

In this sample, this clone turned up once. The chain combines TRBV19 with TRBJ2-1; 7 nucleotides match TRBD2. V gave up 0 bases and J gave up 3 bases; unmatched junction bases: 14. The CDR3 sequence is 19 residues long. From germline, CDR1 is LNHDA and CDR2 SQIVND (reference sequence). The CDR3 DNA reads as TGTGCCAGTAGTATAGATCCTCCCGGACTAGTACGACTCTACAATGAGCAGTTCTTC. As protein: CASSIDPPGLVRLYNEQFF.

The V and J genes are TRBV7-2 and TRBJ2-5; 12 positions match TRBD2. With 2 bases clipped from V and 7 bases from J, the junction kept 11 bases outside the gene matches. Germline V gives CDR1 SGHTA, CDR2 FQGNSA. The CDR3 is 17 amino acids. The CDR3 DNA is TGTGCCAGCAGCTTACCTCGACTAGCGGGGGACGCGGGGACCCAGTACTTC. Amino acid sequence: CASSLPRLAGDAGTQYF.

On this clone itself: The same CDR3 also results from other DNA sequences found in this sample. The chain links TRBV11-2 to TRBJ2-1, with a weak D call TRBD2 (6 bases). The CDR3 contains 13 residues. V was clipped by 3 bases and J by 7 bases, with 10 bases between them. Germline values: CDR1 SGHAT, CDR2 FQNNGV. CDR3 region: CASSLGLVNEQFF. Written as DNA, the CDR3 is TGTGCCAGCAGCTTGGGACTCGTTAATGAGCAGTTCTTC.